This TCR beta chain was retrieved from a study of T-cell memory formation after mild COVID-19. Germline V CDR1 and CDR2: KGHDR, SFDVKD. This CDR3 has 16 amino acids. The J segment lost 5 bases and the V segment lost 3 bases, leaving 8 bases of the junction unmatched. MiXCR was run by TCRdb on the 5' RACE reads, yielding one entry per CDR3 protein. Of approximately 170,000 distinct CDR3 sequences detected, around 13% appear once; the ten largest clones hold more than 3%. This clonotype showed up just a few times. The clonotype originates from a man between 18 and 29 years old who had mild COVID-19 (a few samples of this study predate the infection). Cell type and time point are not known. The chain combines TRBV24-1 with TRBJ2-4, with 8 positions matching TRBD1. The sequencing sample was made of PBMCs or a T cell subset sorted from them (not recorded which). DNA for the CDR3: TGTGCCACCAGTGATCCCGGGACAGGCATTCAAAACATTCAGTACTTC. Its translation is CATSDPGTGIQNIQYF.